This T cell receptor beta chain was captured in a study of blood T cell repertoires in COVID-19. Study at large: Acute and convalescent COVID-19 samples came from the United States, Italy and Spain.

In the original workflow: By means of reference gene primer amplification, nucleated cell counts were estimated. Only in-frame clones appear in the TCRdb table, and some are missing; sequencing was by immunoSEQ multiplex PCR. The V and J calls and clone size are taken from that table; D and trimming were inferred from the DNA. The sample shows a few hundred thousand clones, 85% of them seen only once. Germline V gene lookup returns CDR1 SGHTS and CDR2 YDEGEE. The CDR3 runs to 17 residues. V was cut by 8 bases and J by 0 bases, with 21 bases left in between. The sequence came from a young woman with acute or convalescent COVID-19. The genes are TRBV5-8 and TRBJ2-1; tentatively, D is TRBD1 (7 bases). Sequenced: peripheral blood. CDR3 protein: CARWGTAGGISYNEQFF. The CDR3 DNA follows: TGTGCCAGATGGGGGACAGCCGGAGGGATCTCCTACAATGAGCAGTTCTTC. Supplemented by reference TRBV5-8 and TRBJ2-1, the full variable domain reads EAGVTQSPTHLIKTRGQQATLRCSPISGHTSVYWYQQALGLGLQFLLWYDEGEERNRGNFPPRFSGRQFPNYSSELNVNALELEDSALYLCARWGTAGGISYNEQFFGPGTRLTVL.